Listed here is a single T cell receptor (beta chain). What it binds is not known. The germline V gene encodes CDR1 LGHDT and CDR2 YNNKEL (reference sequence). The CDR3 is 15 amino acids. V shed 1 base and J shed 7 bases, with 14 bases lying between them. The sample belongs to a study of T-cell reconstitution after alpha-beta-depleted transplantation in children. Study findings and constraints: After transplant, at about two months, alpha-beta T cells were reportedly derived from several hundred expanded graft clones. At the one-year point after transplant, T-cell counts and TCRbeta diversity were found to come mostly from T cells that had been newly produced. Surviving recipient T cells and intrathymic progenitors accounted for some patients' high TCRbeta diversity at day 60.

Unique molecular identifiers were incorporated when the TCRbeta library was constructed. From the PCR reads, TCRdb called clonotypes with MiXCR, one entry per CDR3 protein. The sample yields about 27,000 distinct CDR3 sequences, roughly a sixth seen once. The specimen comprised PBMCs, mostly from graft donor cells, sampled 60 days after TCRalphabeta/CD19-depleted stem cell transplant. This TCR was recovered from a male patient aged 2-10 years who had a stem cell transplant for acute lymphoblastic leukemia, so the T cells may come from the graft donor. V gene TRBV3-1 combines with J gene TRBJ2-4; the D call may be TRBD1 or TRBD2 (5 bases each). This CDR3 is CASSQVPGWENIQYF. The CDR3 bases are TGTGCCAGCAGCCAAGTCCCAGGGTGGGAGAACATTCAGTACTTC.